This T cell receptor (beta chain) was sequenced for a study of cytomegalovirus exposure and HLA in healthy donors. Study-wide points: The authors enumerated 150 to 200 TCR beta chains as linked to cytomegalovirus. In the 95 to 150 validation repertoires, a later analysis found that first-cohort TCR clusters tended to co-occur.

Comment on this clone: Its antigen is unidentified.

CDR1 and CDR2 from the germline V gene are SGHRS and YFSETQ. Trimming shortened V by 0 bases and J by 4 bases, and 10 bases separated the two germline ends. This CDR3 region has 14 residues. Using immunoSEQ multiplex PCR, the repertoire was profiled, and TCRdb retains in-frame clones only, with some absent. The sample lists some 130,000 clones; around four fifths were seen once. V and J are TRBV5-1 and TRBJ1-2; no reliable D call. Specimen: PBMCs. The clonotype originates from a woman between 25 and 40 years old in good health and CMV-seronegative. CDR3 in DNA: TGCGCCAGCAGCTTGGCAGGAGGCGTCTATGGCTACACCTTC. It encodes CASSLAGGVYGYTF.